The sequence of this TCR beta chain was determined in a study of T cell responses to AZD1222 COVID-19 vaccine. Whole-study results and caveats: Among those given AZD1222, only five or six were seropositive at baseline. The donor group comprised mostly white British people and more females; the analysis possibly underestimated clonal diversity.

Profiled with immunoSEQ multiplex PCR; TCRdb holds only in-frame clones, not every one. The repertoire holds about 170,000 clones, with roughly 87% as singletons. About this clone itself: The antigen is unknown.

CDR1 is LGHDT, CDR2 YNNKEL, per germline (reference sequence). The CDR3 consists of 16 residues. V dropped 4 bases and J dropped 7; count of bases not matched to a gene: 9. V and J are TRBV3-1 (or the pseudogene TRBV3-2) and TRBJ1-5; 11 nucleotides align to TRBD1. This receptor was taken from an adult who received the AZD1222 COVID-19 vaccine. The material was peripheral blood, obtained 28 days after the second AZD1222 dose. CDR3 in amino acids: CASSLGTGGVGQPQHF. CDR3 DNA: TGTGCCAGCAGCCTCGGGACAGGGGGGGTAGGCCAGCCCCAGCATTTT.